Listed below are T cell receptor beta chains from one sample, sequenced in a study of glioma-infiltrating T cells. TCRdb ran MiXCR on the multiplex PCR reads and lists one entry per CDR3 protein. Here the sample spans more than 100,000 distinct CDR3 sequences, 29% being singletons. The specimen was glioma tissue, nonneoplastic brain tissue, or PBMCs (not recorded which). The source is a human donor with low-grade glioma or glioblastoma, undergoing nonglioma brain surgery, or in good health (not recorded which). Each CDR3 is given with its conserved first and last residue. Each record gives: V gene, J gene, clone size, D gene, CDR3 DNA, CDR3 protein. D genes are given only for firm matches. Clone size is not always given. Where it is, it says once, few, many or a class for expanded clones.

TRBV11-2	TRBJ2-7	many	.	TGTGCCAGCAGCTTAGCCAGGGACTACGAGCAGTACTTC	CASSLARDYEQYF
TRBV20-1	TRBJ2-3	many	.	TGCAGTGCTAGAGATATACAGTTTAGCACAGATACGCAGTATTTT	CSARDIQFSTDTQYF
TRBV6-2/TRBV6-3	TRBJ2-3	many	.	TGTGCCAGCAGTTACCCTGACGGTGGCACAGATACGCAGTATTTT	CASSYPDGGTDTQYF
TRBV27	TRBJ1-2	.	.	TGTGCCGGCAGCCTGGGAGAGAGCTATGGCTACACATTC	CAGSLGESYGYTF
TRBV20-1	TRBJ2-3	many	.	TGCAGTGCTGGGTCCCCGGCGGAGCGCACAGATACGCAGTATTTT	CSAGSPAERTDTQYF
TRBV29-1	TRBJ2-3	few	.	TGCAGCGCTGGCCTACGTTTGGGGTATACGCAGTATTTT	CSAGLRLGYTQYF
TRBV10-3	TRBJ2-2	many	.	TGTGCCATCAGTGGGCAGGGAGGAGGGGACACCGGGGAGCTGTTTTTT	CAISGQGGGDTGELFF
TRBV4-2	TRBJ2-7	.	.	TGTGCCAGCAGCCAAGTCGAGGGTGAGGCTGGTTCCTACGAGCAGTACTTC	CASSQVEGEAGSYEQYF
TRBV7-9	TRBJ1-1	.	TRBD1	TGTGCCAGCAGCTTAGGGGACAGTCGAAACGAAGCTTTCTTT	CASSLGDSRNEAFF
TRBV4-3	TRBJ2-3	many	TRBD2	TGCGCCAGCAGCCAAGATCCTAGCGGGGGGGCAACAGATACGCAGTATTTT	CASSQDPSGGATDTQYF
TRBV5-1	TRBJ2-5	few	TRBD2	TGCGCCAGCAGCGTAACTAGCGGGGGAACCCAAGAGACCCAGTACTTC	CASSVTSGGTQETQYF
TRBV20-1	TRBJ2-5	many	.	TGCAGTGCTACCCTTCCGGGACAACGTCAAGAGACCCAGTACTTC	CSATLPGQRQETQYF
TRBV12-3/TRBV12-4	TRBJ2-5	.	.	TGTGCCAGCACCTTCCCGGCCGGGGAGACCCAGTACTTC	CASTFPAGETQYF
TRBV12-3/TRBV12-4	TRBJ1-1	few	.	TGTGCCAGCAACAACGGGGCTAGCACTGAAGCTTTCTTT	CASNNGASTEAFF
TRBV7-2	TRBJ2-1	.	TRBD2	TGTGCCAGCAGCTCTAGCGGGGTTTACAATGAGCAGTTCTTC	CASSSSGVYNEQFF
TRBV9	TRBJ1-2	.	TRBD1	TGTGCCAGCAGCGTAGCAACAGGGGCCGGGGGCTACACCTTC	CASSVATGAGGYTF
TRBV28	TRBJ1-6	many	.	TGTGCCAGCAGTCCTGTATCCGGCTCACCCCTCCACTTT	CASSPVSGSPLHF
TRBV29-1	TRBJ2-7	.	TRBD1	TGCAGCGCCGCTGGATGGGGACAGAGGGTCGAGCAGTACTTC	CSAAGWGQRVEQYF
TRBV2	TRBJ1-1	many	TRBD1	TGTGCCAGCAGTGAAGCCGGGACAGGGGGCACTGAAGCTTTCTTT	CASSEAGTGGTEAFF
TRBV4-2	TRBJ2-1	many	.	TGTGCCAGCAGCCAAGATTTTAGCGGTGCTAACAATGAGCAGTTCTTC	CASSQDFSGANNEQFF
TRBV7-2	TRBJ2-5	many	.	TGTGCCAGCAGCCCAGCGAGGGTTTCAGAGACCCAGTACTTC	CASSPARVSETQYF
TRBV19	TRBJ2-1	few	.	TGTGCCAGTAGTATAGTTGGGGGAATAGAGCAGTTCTTC	CASSIVGGIEQFF
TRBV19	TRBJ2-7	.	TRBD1	TGTGCCAGTAGTACCTCCAGGCCTCGACAGGGCGGCGACCAGTACTTC	CASSTSRPRQGGDQYF
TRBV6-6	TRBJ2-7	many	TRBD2	TGTGCCAGCAGTTACGGCCGTTGGGGGGGCGAGCAGTACTTC	CASSYGRWGGEQYF
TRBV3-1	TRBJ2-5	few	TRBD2	TGTGCCAGCAGCCAAGCAGTAGCGGGGGGGCAGGAGACCCAGTACTTC	CASSQAVAGGQETQYF
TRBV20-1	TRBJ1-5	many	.	TGCAGTGCTAGAGAGACGAATAGCAATCAGCCCCAGCATTTT	CSARETNSNQPQHF
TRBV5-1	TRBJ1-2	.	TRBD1	TGCGCCAGCAGCTCGACAGGGCTTGGCTACACCTTC	CASSSTGLGYTF
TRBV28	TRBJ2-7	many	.	TGTGCCAGCAGTTTATTGTGGGGGAACGCCTACGAGCAGTACTTC	CASSLLWGNAYEQYF
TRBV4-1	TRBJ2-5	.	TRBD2	TGCACCAGCAGCCGCGCCATAAAGGGAGGGCAAGAGACCCAGTACTTC	CTSSRAIKGGQETQYF
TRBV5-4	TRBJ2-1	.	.	TGTGCCAGCAGCCTCGACACGTACTCCTACAATGAGCAGTTCTTC	CASSLDTYSYNEQFF
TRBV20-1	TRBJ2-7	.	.	TGCAGTGCTAAAGATCGAGGCAAAGAGCAGTACTTC	CSAKDRGKEQYF
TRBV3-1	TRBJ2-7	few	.	TGTGCCAGCAGCCAAGCGGAGTGGAACTCCTACGAGCAGTACTTC	CASSQAEWNSYEQYF
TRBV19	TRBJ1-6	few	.	TGTGCCAGTAGTATCGTGCAGAGTTATAATTCACCCCTCCACTTT	CASSIVQSYNSPLHF
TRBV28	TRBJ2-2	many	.	TGTGCCAGCAGTTCTCTCTTCTGGCGGCGGGGGGAGCTGTTTTTT	CASSSLFWRRGELFF
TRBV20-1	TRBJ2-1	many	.	TGCAGTGCTAGAGATTGGGCGGATGAGCAGTTCTTC	CSARDWADEQFF
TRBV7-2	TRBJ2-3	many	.	TGTGCCAGCAGCTTAGTGGGCGGGTTAAGCACAGATACGCAGTATTTT	CASSLVGGLSTDTQYF
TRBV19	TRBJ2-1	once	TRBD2	TGTGCCAGTAGTTCAATAGCGGGGGGGCGAAATGAGCAGTTCTTC	CASSSIAGGRNEQFF
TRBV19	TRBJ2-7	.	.	TGTGCCAGTAGTGTGACAGAGATCTCCTCCACGGGGGAGCAGTACTTC	CASSVTEISSTGEQYF
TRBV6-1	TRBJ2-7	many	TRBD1	TGTGCCAGCAGGAATCACCGGACAGGGGGCTCCTACGAGCAGTACTTC	CASRNHRTGGSYEQYF
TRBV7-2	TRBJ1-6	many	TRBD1	TGTGCCAGCAGCACCTCCGGGACAGGGTACTCACCCCTCCACTTT	CASSTSGTGYSPLHF
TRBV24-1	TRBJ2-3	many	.	TGTGCCACCAGTGATTTACAGGGAGGGGCCGATACGCAGTATTTT	CATSDLQGGADTQYF
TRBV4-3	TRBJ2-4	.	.	TGCGCCAGCAGCCAAGATCTGGGACGCGTGAACATTCAGTACTTC	CASSQDLGRVNIQYF
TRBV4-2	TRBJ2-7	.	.	TGTGCCAGCAGCCAAACAGGGGGGGAAACCTACGAGCAGTACTTC	CASSQTGGETYEQYF
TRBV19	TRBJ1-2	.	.	TGTGCCCGTAACACTGGAAGATTCAGTTATGGCTACACCTTC	CARNTGRFSYGYTF
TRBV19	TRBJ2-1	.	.	TGTGCCAGTAGTCCGCACTCCCTTCAGCGCCCCTACAATGAGCAGTTCTTC	CASSPHSLQRPYNEQFF
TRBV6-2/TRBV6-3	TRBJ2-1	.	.	TGTGCCAGCAGTTACTCGGACAGTTCCAATGGGCAGTTCTTC	CASSYSDSSNGQFF
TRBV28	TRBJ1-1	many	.	TGTGCCAGCAGTTTTAATCTGGGGACTGAAGCTTTCTTT	CASSFNLGTEAFF